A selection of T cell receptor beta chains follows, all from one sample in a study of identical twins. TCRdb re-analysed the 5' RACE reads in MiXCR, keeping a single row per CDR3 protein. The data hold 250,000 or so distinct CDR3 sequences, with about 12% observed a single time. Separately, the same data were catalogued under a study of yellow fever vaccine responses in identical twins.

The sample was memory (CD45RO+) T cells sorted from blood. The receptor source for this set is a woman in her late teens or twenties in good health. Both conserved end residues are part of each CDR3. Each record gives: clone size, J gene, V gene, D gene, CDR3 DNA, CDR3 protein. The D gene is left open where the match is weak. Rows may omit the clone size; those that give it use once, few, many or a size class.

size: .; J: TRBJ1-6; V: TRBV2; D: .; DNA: TGTACCTGCTGTTTCGTCGGTGTCAGCTCCTATAATTCACTCCTCCACTTT; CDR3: CTCCFVGVSSYNSLLHF
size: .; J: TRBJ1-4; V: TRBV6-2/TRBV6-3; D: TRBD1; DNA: TGTGCCAGCAGTTACGTCGGGACAGGGATTGAAAAACTGTTTTTT; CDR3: CASSYVGTGIEKLFF
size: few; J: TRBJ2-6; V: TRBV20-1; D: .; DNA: TGCAGTGCTAGGCCCGCCCCCGGGGCTAGCTCTGGGGCCAACGTCCTGACTTTC; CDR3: CSARPAPGASSGANVLTF
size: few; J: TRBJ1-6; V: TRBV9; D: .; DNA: TGTGCCAGCAGCGTAGCGGGAGGGGGCTATAATTCACCCCTCCACTTT; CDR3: CASSVAGGGYNSPLHF
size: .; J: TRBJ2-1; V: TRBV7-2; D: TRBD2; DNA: TGTGCCAGCAGCTTAGGGAGCGGGAGGTACAATGAGCAGTTCTTC; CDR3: CASSLGSGRYNEQFF
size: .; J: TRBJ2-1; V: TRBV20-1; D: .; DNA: TGCAGTGCTGCCGGTACAGTTACCTACAATGAGCAGTTCTTC; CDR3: CSAAGTVTYNEQFF
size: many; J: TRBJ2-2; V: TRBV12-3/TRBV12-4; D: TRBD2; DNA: TGTGCCAGCAGTTTACAGGGAGGGACCGGGGAGCTGTTTTTT; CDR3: CASSLQGGTGELFF
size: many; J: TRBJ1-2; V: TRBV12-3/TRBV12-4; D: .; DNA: TGTGCCAGCAGTAGAAACTATGGCTACACCTTC; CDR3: CASSRNYGYTF
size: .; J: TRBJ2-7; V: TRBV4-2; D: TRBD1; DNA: TGTGCCAGCAGCCACCCCGGGACAGGCTATTTCTACGAGCAGTACTTC; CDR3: CASSHPGTGYFYEQYF
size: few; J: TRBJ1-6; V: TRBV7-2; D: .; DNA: TGTGCCAGCAGCTTAGCATGGGCAGAGAATTCACCCCTCCACTTT; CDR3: CASSLAWAENSPLHF
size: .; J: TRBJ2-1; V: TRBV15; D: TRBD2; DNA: TGTGCCACCAGCATCCCAGGGACTAGCGGGGTGTACAATGAGCAGTTCTTC; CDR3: CATSIPGTSGVYNEQFF
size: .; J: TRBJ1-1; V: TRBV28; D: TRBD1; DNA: TGTGCCAGCAGGTTGGGGACAGTACTAATGAACACTGAAGCTTTCTTT; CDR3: CASRLGTVLMNTEAFF
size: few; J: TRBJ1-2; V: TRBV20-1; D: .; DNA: TGCGGGGTTGCAGCGCGGGACTATGGCTACACCTTC; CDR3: CGVAARDYGYTF
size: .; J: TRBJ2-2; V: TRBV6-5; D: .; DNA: TGTGCCAGCAGTTGGATGCAGGCGAACACCGGGGAGCTGTTTTTT; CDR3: CASSWMQANTGELFF
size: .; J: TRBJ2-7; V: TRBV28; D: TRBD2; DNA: TGTGCCAGCACTTCTTCTGGTAGCGGGAGGGTCTACGAGCAGTACTTC; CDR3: CASTSSGSGRVYEQYF
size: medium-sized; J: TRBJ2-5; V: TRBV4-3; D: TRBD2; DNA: TGCGCCAGCAGCCTCAATTTAGCGGGAGAGGCGGAGACCCAGTACTTC; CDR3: CASSLNLAGEAETQYF
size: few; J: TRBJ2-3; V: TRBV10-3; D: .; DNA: TGTGCCATCAGCGCCCCCCCCACAGATACGCAGTATTTT; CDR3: CAISAPPTDTQYF
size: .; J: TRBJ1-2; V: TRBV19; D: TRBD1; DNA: TGTGCCAGTAGTGAGGACAGGGACTATGGCTACACCTTC; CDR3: CASSEDRDYGYTF
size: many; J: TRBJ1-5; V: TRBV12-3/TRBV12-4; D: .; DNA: TGTGCCAGCAACGACAGGAGCAATCAGCCCCAGCATTTT; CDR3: CASNDRSNQPQHF
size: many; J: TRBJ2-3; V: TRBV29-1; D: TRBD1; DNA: TGCAGCGTTGAAGACGACAGGGCTACAGATACGCAGTATTTT; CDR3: CSVEDDRATDTQYF
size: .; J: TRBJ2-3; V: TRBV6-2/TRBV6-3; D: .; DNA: TGTGCCAGCAGTTTCTGGCTTGGGGCGGATACGCAGTATTTT; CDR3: CASSFWLGADTQYF
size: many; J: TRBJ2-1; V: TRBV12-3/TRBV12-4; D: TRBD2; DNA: TGTGCCAGCAGTCTTGGGCTAGCGGGGTGGGAGCAGTTCTTC; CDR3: CASSLGLAGWEQFF
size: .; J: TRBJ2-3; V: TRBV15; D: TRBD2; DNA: TGTGCCACCAGCGGGGGACTAGCGGGGAGCACAGATACGCAGTATTTT; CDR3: CATSGGLAGSTDTQYF
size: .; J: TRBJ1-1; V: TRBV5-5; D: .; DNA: TGTGCCAGCAGCTTGAAAGGGGACCGGAACACTGAAGCTTTCTTT; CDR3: CASSLKGDRNTEAFF
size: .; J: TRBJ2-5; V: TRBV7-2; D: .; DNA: TGTGCCAGCAGCCCCGACAGTTCTGTAGAGACCCAGTACTTC; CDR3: CASSPDSSVETQYF
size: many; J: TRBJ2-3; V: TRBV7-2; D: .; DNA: TGTGCCAGCACCTCTACGGGGGACACGCAGTATTTT; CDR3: CASTSTGDTQYF
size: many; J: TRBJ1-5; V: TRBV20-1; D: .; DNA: TGCAGTGCTAGACTCGGATCCCGGGGCCAGCCCCAGCATTTT; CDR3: CSARLGSRGQPQHF
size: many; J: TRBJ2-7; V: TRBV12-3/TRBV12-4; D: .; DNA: TGTGCCAGCAGCCACTCCTTGGGTGAGCAGTACTTC; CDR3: CASSHSLGEQYF
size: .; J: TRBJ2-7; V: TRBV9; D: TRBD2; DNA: TGTGCCAGCAGCGTAAGCATGGGATTAGCGGGAGGCGAGCAGTACTTC; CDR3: CASSVSMGLAGGEQYF
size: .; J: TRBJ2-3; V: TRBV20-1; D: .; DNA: TGCAGTGCTGACTCAGGCACAGATACGCAGTATTTT; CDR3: CSADSGTDTQYF
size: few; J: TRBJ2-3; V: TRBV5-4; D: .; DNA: TGTGCCAGCAGCTTGGCCGGTAAACGAGCAGATACGCAGTATTTT; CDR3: CASSLAGKRADTQYF
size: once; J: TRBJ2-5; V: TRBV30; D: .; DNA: TGTGCCTGGAGTGTCCAAGAGACCCAGTACTTC; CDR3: CAWSVQETQYF
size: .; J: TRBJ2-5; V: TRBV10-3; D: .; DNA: TGTGCCATCAGTCAGACATTGCCAGAGACCCAGTACTTC; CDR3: CAISQTLPETQYF
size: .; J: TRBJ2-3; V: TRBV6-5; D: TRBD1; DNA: TGTGCCAGCAGTTTCCACGGGACAGGGGATACGCAGTATTTT; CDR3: CASSFHGTGDTQYF
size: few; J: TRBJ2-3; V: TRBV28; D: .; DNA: TGTGCCAGCAGTTTAGGGCAGGGAAAGTCTGATACGCAGTATTTT; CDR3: CASSLGQGKSDTQYF
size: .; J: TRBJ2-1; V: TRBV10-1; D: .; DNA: TGCGCCAGCAGTGACCCGAACAATGAGCAGTTCTTC; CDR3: CASSDPNNEQFF
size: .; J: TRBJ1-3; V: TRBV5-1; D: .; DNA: TGCGCCAGCAGCAATCAGGGATCCCCTGGAAACACCATATATTTT; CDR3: CASSNQGSPGNTIYF
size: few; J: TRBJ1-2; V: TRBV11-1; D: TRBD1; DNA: TGTGCCAGCAGCTTAGTATCTCGGCAGGGGGCGTTTCGGTATGGCTACACCTTC; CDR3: CASSLVSRQGAFRYGYTF